Presented here are 23 T cell receptor beta chains from one specimen sequenced in a study of blood T cell repertoires in COVID-19. Libraries were prepared by immunoSEQ multiplex PCR; TCRdb keeps only in-frame clonotypes and omits some of them. The table lists fewer than 300,000 clones, over 80% of them singletons. The sample taken for sequencing was peripheral blood. The receptor set was obtained from a woman between 45 and 60 years old with COVID-19, enrolled during active disease.

V gene TRBV5-8 combines with J gene TRBJ2-3, with D perhaps TRBD2 (5 bases). Germline assignment: CDR1 SGHTS and CDR2 YDEGEE. The germline V and J ends were trimmed by 0 bases and 1 base, with 12 bases remaining between them. The CDR3 totals 16 residues. In DNA form, the CDR3 reads TGTGCCAGCAGCTTGGCCGGAAGCGGAGGCACAGATACGCAGTATTTT. It codes for CASSLAGSGGTDTQYF. Together with reference TRBV5-8 and TRBJ2-3, the CDR3 gives the full variable domain: EAGVTQSPTHLIKTRGQQATLRCSPISGHTSVYWYQQALGLGLQFLLWYDEGEERNRGNFPPRFSGRQFPNYSSELNVNALELEDSALYLCASSLAGSGGTDTQYFGPGTRLTVL.

The chain combines TRBV7-9 with TRBJ2-1, with 7 positions matching TRBD2. V trimming: 5 bases; J trimming: 3 bases; junction bases outside the gene matches: 7. Germline-derived CDR1 and CDR2 are SEHNR and FQNEAQ (reference sequence). This CDR3 region has 15 residues. CDR3 bases: TGTGCCAGCAGCCCAAGCGGGATAAACTACAATGAGCAGTTCTTC. Translating it yields CASSPSGINYNEQFF.

This chain joins TRBV3-1 (or the pseudogene TRBV3-2) and TRBJ1-6; no clear D gene. The CDR3 sequence is 15 residues long. Germline V gene lookup returns CDR1 LGHDT and CDR2 YNNKEL (reference sequence). V lost 1 base and J 8 bases, leaving 12 bases between the germline ends. CDR3 protein: CASSQGFNLDSPLHF. The CDR3 bases are TGTGCCAGCAGCCAAGGTTTCAATTTAGATTCACCCCTCCACTTT.

The chain employs TRBV6-1 and TRBJ1-6, with 9 bases identical to TRBD1. The J segment lost 6 bases and the V segment lost 1 base, leaving 1 base of the junction unmatched. The CDR3 spans 15 residues. Germline CDR1 MNHNS, CDR2 SASEGT. CDR3 DNA sequence: TGTGCCAGCAGTGAAGGGACAGGGGTTAATTCACCCCTCCACTTT. It codes for CASSEGTGVNSPLHF.

V is TRBV11-2 and J is TRBJ2-4; TRBD2 aligns across 7 bases. The CDR3 spans 15 residues. Germline V lookup: CDR1 SGHAT, CDR2 FQNNGV. The V gene end was trimmed by 1 base and the J gene end by 7 bases; junction bases not matched to a gene: 7. DNA for the CDR3: TGTGCCAGCAGCTTAGGGGGGGGTAATACGAACATTCAGTACTTC. Its protein product is CASSLGGGNTNIQYF. The full variable domain, rest sourced from reference TRBV11-2 and TRBJ2-4, is EAGVAQSPRYKIIEKRQSVAFWCNPISGHATLYWYQQILGQGPKLLIQFQNNGVVDDSQLPKDRFSAERLKGVDSTLKIQPAKLEDSAVYLCASSLGGGNTNIQYFGAGTRLSVL.

The CDR3 nucleotides are TGTGCCAGCAGCGCGGGACTTTACAATGAGCAGTTCTTC. As protein: CASSAGLYNEQFF. The chain has TRBV9 and TRBJ2-1; possible D gene TRBD2, 6 bases. The CDR3 is made up of 13 amino acids. Germline V gene sequence: CDR1 SGDLS, CDR2 YYNGEE. V gave up 3 bases and J gave up 4 bases, with 8 bases separating them.

The chain links TRBV11-2 to TRBJ2-7; 8 nucleotides agree with TRBD1. Trimming took 5 bases from V and 2 from J; bases not matched to a gene: 5. The CDR3 totals 14 residues. The germline V gene encodes CDR1 SGHAT and CDR2 FQNNGV. The CDR3 region is CASSVGQGAYEQYF. The CDR3 bases are TGTGCCAGCAGCGTTGGACAGGGCGCCTACGAGCAGTACTTC.

The chain uses TRBV18 and TRBJ1-1; tentatively, D is TRBD1 (6 bases). CDR1 is KGHSH and CDR2 is LQKENI in the germline V gene. Trimming removed 2 bases from V and 7 bases from J, with 20 bases in between. This CDR3 contains 16 residues. As DNA, the CDR3 is TGTGCCAGCTCACCAGGTGGGGTAACAGGGCGCTATGAAGCTTTCTTT. This gives the protein CASSPGGVTGRYEAFF.

The chain has TRBV27 and TRBJ2-7, with D possibly matching TRBD1 (6 bases). Germline V CDR1 and CDR2: MNHEY, SMNVEV (reference sequence). The CDR3 is made up of 15 amino acids. Between the trimmed V and J ends, which lost 5 bases and 6 bases, there was a span of 20 bases. The CDR3 reads CASSPFRGSLSEQYF. The CDR3 DNA sequence: TGTGCCAGCAGTCCGTTTAGGGGGAGTTTAAGCGAGCAGTACTTC.

This rearrangement joins TRBV27 to TRBJ2-1; the match to TRBD2 covers 13 bases. From germline, CDR1 is MNHEY and CDR2 SMNVEV (reference sequence). Germline trimming cut 6 bases from V and 1 base from J; bases unmatched to any gene: 12. The CDR3 runs 19 residues. DNA for the CDR3: TGTGCCAGCAGCCCCCGGGGACTAGCGGGAAATCCGTCCTACAATGAGCAGTTCTTC. Its translation is CASSPRGLAGNPSYNEQFF.

The rearrangement links TRBV24-1 to TRBJ2-1, with TRBD1 matching over 9 bases. Germline CDR1 reads KGHDR; CDR2 reads SFDVKD. V was clipped by 2 bases and J by 5 bases; unmatched bases: 3. This CDR3 is 15 amino acids long. The CDR3 spells CATSDSGQGNNEQFF. In DNA, the CDR3 is TGTGCCACCAGTGATTCGGGACAGGGAAACAATGAGCAGTTCTTC.

The chain carries TRBV30 and TRBJ1-2; a possible D gene is TRBD1 (5 bases). Trimming removed 1 base from V and 11 bases from J, with 14 bases in between. There are 12 residues in the CDR3. CDR1 GTSNPN and CDR2 SVGIG come from the germline V gene (reference sequence). CDR3 nucleotide sequence: TGTGCCTGGAGTGCAGGGTTTATTAGGTACACCTTC. The encoded protein is CAWSAGFIRYTF.

CDR3 in DNA: TGTGCCAGCAGCATCCAATCAGGGGGCCCAGCATACGAGCAGTACTTC. This encodes CASSIQSGGPAYEQYF. The chain has TRBV9 and TRBJ2-7, with 8 nucleotides matching TRBD1. This CDR3 contains 16 residues. Losses at the gene ends were 4 bases for V and 4 bases for J; bases not matched to a gene: 13. Germline CDR1 reads SGDLS; CDR2 reads YYNGEE.

The gene calls are TRBV24-1 and TRBJ1-4; no definite D call. Germline V gene lookup returns CDR1 KGHDR and CDR2 SFDVKD. V lost 7 bases and J 0 bases, leaving 20 bases between the germline ends. The CDR3 runs 18 residues. CDR3 sequence reads: CATSFLGGSWPTNEKLFF. CDR3 DNA sequence: TGTGCCACCAGCTTTCTTGGAGGGTCTTGGCCAACTAATGAAAAACTGTTTTTT.

V and J are TRBV30 and TRBJ1-2; possible D gene TRBD1, 6 bases. Looked up from germline, CDR1 is GTSNPN and CDR2 is SVGIG (reference sequence). V was cut by 1 base and J by 1 base, with 16 bases left in between. The CDR3 has 16 amino acids. The CDR3 spells CAWSDEPGHGNYGYTF. CDR3 DNA sequence: TGTGCCTGGAGTGACGAACCGGGACACGGTAACTATGGCTACACCTTC.

The chain uses TRBV3-1 (or the pseudogene TRBV3-2) and TRBJ2-1; 9 nucleotides agree with TRBD2. J gave up 9 bases and V 1 base, and 10 bases lay outside the gene matches. CDR3 length equals 16 residues. CDR1 and CDR2 (germline): LGHDT, YNNKEL (reference sequence). CDR3 bases: TGTGCCAGCAGCCAAGGGGTGGGGACTAGCCGTCCTGAGCAGTTCTTC. Protein: CASSQGVGTSRPEQFF.

The chain employs TRBV5-1 and TRBJ1-2; D is ambiguous. This CDR3 region has 16 residues. Trimming removed 0 bases from V and 0 bases from J, with 12 bases in between. In germline, CDR1 is SGHRS, CDR2 YFSETQ. CDR3 sequence: CASSLAVAGANYGYTF. The CDR3 coding sequence is TGCGCCAGCAGCTTGGCGGTGGCAGGCGCTAACTATGGCTACACCTTC.

V and J are TRBV12-3 or TRBV12-4 and TRBJ2-7; 7 positions agree with TRBD1. J was trimmed by 7 bases and V by 5 bases; bases with no gene match: 8. This CDR3 has 13 residues. The CDR3 coding sequence is TGTGCCAGCAGTCCGGGACAGACGGGGGAGCAGTACTTC. Translation: CASSPGQTGEQYF.

The V and J genes are TRBV3-1 (or the pseudogene TRBV3-2) and TRBJ1-1, with 7 bases lining up with TRBD1. The junction had 4 bases not matched to a gene; V was cut back by 5 bases and J by 4 bases. CDR1 LGHDT and CDR2 YNNKEL come from the germline V gene (reference sequence). The CDR3 loop spans 13 amino acids. The CDR3 coding sequence is TGTGCCAGCAGCTATGACAGGGTCACTGAAGCTTTCTTT. Its translation: CASSYDRVTEAFF.

This chain uses TRBV27 with TRBJ1-2; no clear D. Trimming stripped 5 bases from V and 2 bases from J, with 15 bases between. The CDR3 consists of 15 residues. Germline V gene data show CDR1 as MNHEY and CDR2 as SMNVEV (reference sequence). The CDR3 protein is CASSPIPPGNYGYTF. CDR3 in DNA: TGTGCCAGCAGTCCCATCCCTCCAGGCAACTATGGCTACACCTTC.

The chain links TRBV29-1 to TRBJ2-7; D could derive from TRBD1 or TRBD2 (5 bases each). V was shortened by 7 bases and J by 1 base, with 11 bases between the two germline ends. From germline, CDR1 is SQVTM and CDR2 ANQGSEA. This CDR3 has 12 amino acids. The DNA of the CDR3 is TGCAGCGCGAGGGGCAGTTCCTACGAGCAGTACTTC. Translated, it gives CSARGSSYEQYF.

CDR3 nucleotides: TGTGCCAGCAGTTTAGCGGGTACCAGCTCCTACGAGCAGTACTTC. It encodes CASSLAGTSSYEQYF. This chain links TRBV27 with TRBJ2-7; perhaps TRBD2 as D (5 bases). CDR3 size: 15 residues. Germline V lookup: CDR1 MNHEY, CDR2 SMNVEV (reference sequence). V gave up 2 bases and J gave up 0 bases, with 11 bases separating them.

The chain employs TRBV3-1 (or the pseudogene TRBV3-2) and TRBJ2-6; D might be TRBD2 (5 bases). The CDR3 is made up of 19 amino acids. Germline loops: CDR1 LGHDT, CDR2 YNNKEL (reference sequence). V lost 3 bases and J 4 bases, leaving 22 bases between the germline ends. CDR3 region: CASSHTRAYVARGANVLTF. CDR3 nucleotide sequence: TGTGCCAGCAGCCATACGAGGGCCTACGTCGCGCGGGGGGCCAACGTCCTGACTTTC.